The 10 T cell receptor beta chains reported below all come from one sample, sequenced in a study of CD8+ T cells in alopecia areata. Investigators isolated RNA and reverse transcribed it into cDNA to act as the sequencing template. The assay was immunoSEQ multiplex PCR, and TCRdb's table has in-frame clones only and misses some. The table lists under 250,000 clones, around 62% of them singletons, with approximately 0.45% in the top ten. The sequences come from CD4+ T cells sorted from blood, collected at week 0. The receptor source for this set is a human donor with alopecia areata.

The chain is built from TRBV5-1 and TRBJ2-3; 7 positions match TRBD1. With 5 bases clipped from V and 2 bases from J, the junction kept 11 bases outside the gene matches. Germline CDR1 SGHRS, CDR2 YFSETQ. The CDR3 has 16 residues. CDR3 amino acids: CASRLNRGSTTDTQYF. The CDR3 DNA follows: TGCGCCAGCAGGTTGAACAGGGGATCAACCACAGATACGCAGTATTTT.

The rearrangement uses TRBV19 and TRBJ1-1; D not resolved. CDR1 and CDR2 (germline): LNHDA, SQIVND (reference sequence). The CDR3 length is 13 residues. With 10 bases removed from V and 1 base from J, the gap between germline ends came to 13 bases. CDR3 sequence reads: CATSGRTNTEAFF. The CDR3 bases are TGTGCCACCTCCGGCAGGACGAACACTGAAGCTTTCTTT.

This clone came up a few times. The genes are TRBV7-2 and TRBJ2-7; possible D gene TRBD1, 6 bases. The V gene lost 1 base and the J gene lost 4 bases, with 17 bases spanning the gap. The CDR3 totals 16 residues. Germline V gene sequence: CDR1 SGHTA, CDR2 FQGNSA. DNA of the CDR3: TGTGCCAGCAGCTTAGTCGTCGGCAGGGGCGCGTACGAGCAGTACTTC. It translates to CASSLVVGRGAYEQYF. Using reference TRBV7-2 and TRBJ2-7 for the parts outside the CDR3, the full variable domain is GAGVSQSPSNKVTEKGKDVELRCDPISGHTALYWYRQSLGQGLEFLIYFQGNSAPDKSGLPSDRFSAERTGGSVSTLTIQRTQQEDSAVYLCASSLVVGRGAYEQYFGPGTRLTVT.

The rearrangement uses TRBV29-1 and TRBJ2-2; 7 bases align to TRBD2. V shed 7 bases and J 3 bases; nucleotides not matched to a gene: 8. The CDR3 has 14 residues. The germline CDR1 and CDR2 sequences are SQVTM and ANQGSEA. Written as DNA, the CDR3 is TGCAGCGCAACCCGGGACTACTACACCGGGGAGCTGTTTTTT. Translating gives CSATRDYYTGELFF.

Many counts were recorded for this clone. This rearrangement joins TRBV11-2 to TRBJ2-5; 10 nucleotides match TRBD2. Trimming took 6 bases from V and 2 from J; bases not matched to a gene: 12. Germline values: CDR1 SGHAT, CDR2 FQNNGV. The CDR3 length is 17 residues. CDR3 bases: TGTGCCAGCAGGCCCGGGACTAGCGCAATTCTTCAAGAGACCCAGTACTTC. Protein product: CASRPGTSAILQETQYF.

CDR3 loop: CASSLADFHSDTQYF. For the CDR3, the DNA is TGTGCCAGCAGCTTAGCGGACTTCCATTCAGATACGCAGTATTTT. The V call is TRBV7-9, the J call TRBJ2-3, with a weak D call TRBD2 (5 bases). V was cut by 0 bases and J by 4 bases, with 11 bases left in between. The CDR3 runs 15 residues. Germline loops: CDR1 SEHNR, CDR2 FQNEAQ (reference sequence).

The rearrangement links TRBV4-1 to TRBJ2-7; 7 nucleotides align to TRBD2. The germline V gene has CDR1 MGHRA and CDR2 YSYEKL. This CDR3 comprises 16 residues. J lost 2 bases, V lost 4 bases, and 11 bases had no gene match. The CDR3 coding sequence is TGCGCCAGCAGCCGAGGGGAGTTAGGGAGGGCCTACGAGCAGTACTTC. Protein product: CASSRGELGRAYEQYF.

The genes are TRBV14 and TRBJ2-1, with D unclear. The CDR3 covers 13 residues. The V end was cut by 0 bases, the J end by 6 bases, with 6 bases between. CDR1 is SGHDN and CDR2 is FVKESK in the germline V gene. DNA of the CDR3: TGTGCCAGCAGCCAAGATTTTATCAATGAGCAGTTCTTC. Its protein product is CASSQDFINEQFF.

This clone was counted many times. The rearrangement links TRBV4-1 to TRBJ1-1; TRBD1 matches 7 bases. The CDR3 extends over 14 amino acids. Germline loops: CDR1 MGHRA, CDR2 YSYEKL. Trimming removed 2 bases from V and 5 bases from J; junction bases left unmatched: 5. The CDR3 DNA is TGCGCCAGCAGCCAACGACAGGGATGGACTGAAGCTTTCTTT. It encodes CASSQRQGWTEAFF.

This clone was seen a few times. J is TRBJ2-3 and V is TRBV19; perhaps TRBD2 as D (6 bases). Trimming cost V 4 bases and J 1 base, with 9 bases left between them. The germline V gene encodes CDR1 LNHDA and CDR2 SQIVND (reference sequence). The CDR3 consists of 14 residues. In DNA, the CDR3 is TGTGCCAGTAGTACGTCTAGCGGCACAGATACGCAGTATTTT. Protein product: CASSTSSGTDTQYF.